One TCR beta chain is described in this entry. These data come from a study of shared T cell receptors in the human thymus. The CDR3 consists of 12 residues. Germline-derived CDR1 and CDR2 are SEHNR and FQNEAQ (reference sequence). With 4 bases removed from V and 7 bases from J, the gap between germline ends came to 10 bases. Measured with immunoSEQ multiplex PCR; TCRdb has only the in-frame clones, and not every one. The sample has 650,000 to 950,000 clones; approximately 83% are singletons. This same sample was also taken into another study, of human thymus T cells.

This clonotype was obtained from a girl in the first two years of life with a congenital heart defect. The chain is built from TRBV7-9 and TRBJ1-1, with D hard to call. Sequencing was done on a sample of thymocytes. The DNA of the CDR3 is TGTGCCAGCAGCTCGACGGAGAATGAAGCTTTCTTT. Translating it yields CASSSTENEAFF.